This TCR beta chain was recorded in a study of blood T cell repertoires in COVID-19. The CDR3 is 14 amino acids. Trimming removed 6 bases from V and 4 bases from J; junction bases left unmatched: 6. The germline gives CDR1 MDHEN, CDR2 SYDVKM. The data were produced by immunoSEQ multiplex PCR, yet TCRdb's version contains in-frame clones alone and is incomplete. The repertoire includes some 250,000 clones, over 75% of them detected once, and approximately 2% sits in the top ten. This TCR was recovered from a woman in her forties or fifties who had recovered from COVID-19. Sequenced input: PBMCs or T cells enriched from blood (not recorded which). The chain employs TRBV28 and TRBJ2-1; 7 bases match TRBD1. The CDR3 protein is CASRSRDRYNEQFF. The CDR3 nucleotides read TGTGCCAGCAGAAGCCGGGACAGATACAATGAGCAGTTCTTC.